A selection of T cell receptor beta chains follows, all from one sample in a study of blood T cell dynamics during melanoma immunotherapy. The protocol was immunoSEQ multiplex PCR, while the TCRdb copy is restricted to in-frame clones and leaves out a portion. In the table there are about 7,600 clones, 85% of which are singletons. Sequenced material: blood, taken from a patient treated with checkpoint blockade. These receptors were obtained from a human donor with melanoma. Each CDR3 is given without its conserved first and last residue. The size entry is marked missing in some rows and otherwise reads once, few, many or a size class.

J gene,V gene,clone size,CDR3 protein
TRBJ2-1,TRBV7-9,-,ASSLMPRDEQF
TRBJ2-7,TRBV5-1,-,ASSQQGDYEQY
TRBJ2-1,TRBV7-9,-,ASSLGASGSNEQF
TRBJ1-1,TRBV7-8,-,ASSRGGTEAF
-,TRBV18,-,ASSPSARGNEQY
TRBJ2-1,TRBV13,-,ASSLPVAGGPSEQF
TRBJ1-2,TRBV19,once,ASREKRPSYGYT
TRBJ1-3,TRBV2,-,ASRVWSSGNTIY
TRBJ1-6,TRBV7-9,-,ASSPRNRGDSPLH
TRBJ2-5,TRBV7-2,-,ASSLAGGISTSGSVSVTQY
TRBJ2-7,TRBV19,few,ASSISGSRDEQY
TRBJ1-6,TRBV6-1,-,ASDTPPDTLH
TRBJ1-5,TRBV27,-,ASRQGTVGDQPQH
TRBJ1-2,TRBV30,-,AWSVGQKYGYT
TRBJ1-1,TRBV7-6,-,ASSLRTGAAEAF
TRBJ1-6,TRBV2,few,ASSAGRWNSPLH
TRBJ1-1,TRBV19,-,ASSYGGPGGEAF
TRBJ1-3,TRBV14,-,ASSQAWRISGNTIY
TRBJ1-4,TRBV6-1,-,ASSVWMGAGEKLF
TRBJ1-1,TRBV11-3,-,ASSLGQGEAF
TRBJ1-2,TRBV10-3,-,AISDTDQDVNYGYT
TRBJ1-2,TRBV6-5,-,ASSATGVGYT
TRBJ2-1,TRBV11-2,-,ASRAYNEQF
TRBJ2-6,TRBV9,-,ASSPRTGRSGANVLT
-,TRBV21-1,-,ASSKALWERSSYEQY
TRBJ1-5,TRBV25-1,-,ALTGAYSNQPQH
TRBJ1-6,TRBV9,once,ASSSGTRISPLH
TRBJ2-3,TRBV5-1,-,ASSGLGDTQY
TRBJ2-5,TRBV11-2,-,ASSYRLAGGKETQY
TRBJ1-2,TRBV5-4,-,ASSFLQNYGYT
TRBJ1-2,TRBV18,-,ASSPPMTPRGYT
TRBJ1-5,TRBV6-1,-,ASTGIVNQPQH